This T cell receptor (beta chain) was sequenced in a study of cytomegalovirus exposure and HLA in healthy donors. Study summary: Samples from HLA-typed donors yielded approximately 80 million unique TCRs in an early data release.

The CDR3 covers 16 residues. Germline V gene sequence: CDR1 SGHRS, CDR2 YFSETQ. Trimming pared 0 bases from V and 1 base from J, leaving 12 bases between. Healthy donors of bone marrow made up the group. A word on this clone: The antigen remains unidentified.

With 60 Vbeta and 13 Jbeta primers, the PCR was carried out. TCRdb keeps only in-frame clones here, not all; method: immunoSEQ multiplex PCR. The sample has nearly 200,000 clones, around 83% seen once. Study observations and caveats: Relative to the approximately 700-donor mean, N-insertions were reportedly fewer in an Asian-associated ancestry cluster in a later analysis. It was in a later analysis that TCR association rates were seen to vary by HLA locus, highest for DRB1 and lowest for HLA-C.

The receptor comes from a woman aged 45-65 years in good health and CMV-seropositive. The sample consisted of PBMCs. The J gene is TRBJ2-3, the V gene TRBV5-1; D gene ambiguous. CDR3 residues: CASSLGVRAGTDTQYF. The CDR3 DNA reads as TGCGCCAGCAGCTTGGGGGTCCGTGCGGGCACAGATACGCAGTATTTT.